Listed below are T cell receptor beta chains from one sample, sequenced in a study of T cell repertoires in cytomegalovirus infection. TCRdb analysed the reads with MiXCR anew, one entry per CDR3 protein. The table shows about 200,000 distinct CDR3 sequences, with about a tenth occurring only once. Sequencing was carried out using PBMCs. The receptors here all came from a human donor in good health (CMV status not recorded). Some clones in this sample may be carry-over from other donors' samples. Each CDR3 is given with its conserved first and last residue. The D gene is left open where the match is weak. Clone size is stated in some rows and not others, as once, few, many or a class when expanded.

size,J,D,V,DNA,CDR3
many,TRBJ2-3,TRBD1,TRBV7-8,TGTGCCAGCAGCTCTGGACAGGGCACAGATACGCAGTATTTT,CASSSGQGTDTQYF
NA,TRBJ2-7,NA,TRBV18,TGTGCCAGCTCACCCGACGGGAGACAACTCTCCTACGAGCAGTACTTC,CASSPDGRQLSYEQYF
many,TRBJ2-3,TRBD2,TRBV7-2,TGTGCCAGCAGCTTAGCGCAGGCGGGGGGGGCAGATACGCAGTATTTT,CASSLAQAGGADTQYF
many,TRBJ2-2,TRBD2,TRBV12-3/TRBV12-4,TGTGCCAGCAGTCCTAGGGTACTAGCGGGAGTTAGAACCGGGGAGCTGTTTTTT,CASSPRVLAGVRTGELFF
many,TRBJ2-2,NA,TRBV7-2,TGTGCCAGCAGCGGCGATCGCGGGGAGCTGTTTTTT,CASSGDRGELFF
few,TRBJ1-3,NA,TRBV7-2,TGTGCCAGCAGCTCCCAGGGTTATGGAAACACCATATATTTT,CASSSQGYGNTIYF
few,TRBJ2-5,NA,TRBV30,TGTGCCTGGAGTGTCTCGGACCTGCATATGACCCAGTACTTC,CAWSVSDLHMTQYF
NA,TRBJ1-3,NA,TRBV30,TGTGCCTGGAGTGAAAGGGGAAACACCATATATTTT,CAWSERGNTIYF
NA,TRBJ2-7,TRBD2,TRBV13,TGTGCCAGCAGCTTAGGGGCTAGCGGGTTATACGAGCAGTACTTC,CASSLGASGLYEQYF
NA,TRBJ2-4,NA,TRBV30,TGTGCCTGGAGTGAGTCTGGGGTAAACATTCAGTACTTC,CAWSESGVNIQYF
many,TRBJ1-2,NA,TRBV7-2,TGTGCCAGCAGCTTAGGAACTAACTATGGCTACACCTTC,CASSLGTNYGYTF
many,TRBJ2-4,NA,TRBV6-2/TRBV6-3,TGTGCCAGCAGTTACTCGACGGAGGGGGCGCAGGGGGCCAAAAACATTCAGTACTTC,CASSYSTEGAQGAKNIQYF